The entry that follows covers one T cell receptor beta chain sequence. The antigen remains unidentified. This sample was included in a study of T cells in Graves' hyperthyroidism and ophthalmopathy. Study-level results: Expanded thyroid clonotypes (above 0.001) were mostly also found in blood. Ophthalmopathy was identified by the model a median about six months ahead of onset.

The V gene's germline CDR1 is SQVTM and CDR2 ANQGSEA. The trim removed 6 bases at V and 4 bases at J, leaving 8 bases unmatched. The CDR3 runs 14 residues. Exclusion followed for patients with uncontrolled infection, other autoimmune disease, pregnancy or lactation. Clinical symptoms, serum thyroxine, TRAb, thyroid ultrasound and orbital computed tomography established diagnosis. RNA transcripts yielded amplified TCR beta CDR3 regions. Initially, a first-round RT-PCR of the TCR CDR3 employed the HTBI primer set. TCRdb processed the multiplex PCR reads anew with MiXCR; each CDR3 protein has one entry. Counted here are about 480,000 distinct CDR3 sequences, around a fifth occurring once; the ten biggest clones make up 45% to 50%.

J is TRBJ1-1 and V is TRBV29-1, with TRBD1 matching 10 bases. The origin of this receptor is a woman aged 70-85 years with Graves' ophthalmopathy. The sequenced sample was blood. CDR3 residues: CSVRTGGVSTEAFF. The DNA for the CDR3 is TGCAGCGTACGGACAGGGGGGGTTAGCACTGAAGCTTTCTTT.